A selection of T cell receptor beta chains follows, all from one sample in a study of blood T cell repertoires in COVID-19. Using immunoSEQ multiplex PCR, the repertoire was profiled, and TCRdb retains in-frame clones only, with some absent. This repertoire shows 250,000 to 300,000 clones, 88% found once; its top ten account for roughly 10%. The sequenced sample consisted of peripheral blood. These receptors all stem from a woman aged 70-85 years with COVID-19, enrolled during active disease. Both conserved end residues are part of each CDR3. D genes are given only for firm matches. Clone size appears in some rows only: once, few, many, or a class for an expanded clone.

cdr3_nt,cdr3_aa,v_call,clone_size,j_call,d_call
TGTGCCAGCAGCGTAGTTGGCAGGGAAGCCGTGCAGTTCTTC,CASSVVGREAVQFF,TRBV9,NA,TRBJ2-1,NA
TGTGCCAGCAGAGGACAGGGAGAAGTAAGCACTGAAGCTTTCTTT,CASRGQGEVSTEAFF,TRBV6-5,once,TRBJ1-1,TRBD1
TGTGCCAGCAGTGGCCTTACAAGCGGGACTAGCTCCTACGAGCAGTACTTC,CASSGLTSGTSSYEQYF,TRBV2,NA,TRBJ2-7,TRBD2
TGTGCCAGCCACTACGGTCCCGGGGAGCTGTTTTTT,CASHYGPGELFF,TRBV19,NA,TRBJ2-2,NA
TGTGCCAGCAGCAAAACCGGGGGGCTTAATGAAAAACTGTTTTTT,CASSKTGGLNEKLFF,TRBV7-3,NA,TRBJ1-4,NA
TGTGCCAGCAGGATGGCTGGCACTGAAGCTTTCTTT,CASRMAGTEAFF,TRBV12-3/TRBV12-4,NA,TRBJ1-1,NA
TGTGCCAGTAGTCCGCTACAGGACCAAGAGACCCAGTACTTC,CASSPLQDQETQYF,TRBV19,NA,TRBJ2-5,NA
TGTGCCAGCAGTTTTCGCAGGGCTGATGGCTACACCTTC,CASSFRRADGYTF,TRBV12-3/TRBV12-4,NA,TRBJ1-2,NA
TGTGCCAGCAGCTCCGTAGCGGGAGGAACCTACGAGCAGTACTTC,CASSSVAGGTYEQYF,TRBV13,few,TRBJ2-7,TRBD2
TGCGCCAGCAGCCCTGGAGTAGCGGGGTCTAATGAGCAGTTCTTC,CASSPGVAGSNEQFF,TRBV5-1,NA,TRBJ2-1,TRBD2
TGTGCCAGCAGCGTTGGGACAGTTCAACCGTACACAGATACGCAGTATTTT,CASSVGTVQPYTDTQYF,TRBV11-3,NA,TRBJ2-3,TRBD1
TGTGCCAGCAGCTTAAGTCCAACGGGGAACACCGGGGAGCTGTTTTTT,CASSLSPTGNTGELFF,TRBV7-3,NA,TRBJ2-2,NA
TGTGCCAGCAGCTTAGACAAGCCCGCGAACACCGGGGAGCTGTTTTTT,CASSLDKPANTGELFF,TRBV11-2,few,TRBJ2-2,NA
TGTGCCAGCAGTCCAGGACAGGCCAACCTCCAAGAGACCCAGTACTTC,CASSPGQANLQETQYF,TRBV28,NA,TRBJ2-5,TRBD1